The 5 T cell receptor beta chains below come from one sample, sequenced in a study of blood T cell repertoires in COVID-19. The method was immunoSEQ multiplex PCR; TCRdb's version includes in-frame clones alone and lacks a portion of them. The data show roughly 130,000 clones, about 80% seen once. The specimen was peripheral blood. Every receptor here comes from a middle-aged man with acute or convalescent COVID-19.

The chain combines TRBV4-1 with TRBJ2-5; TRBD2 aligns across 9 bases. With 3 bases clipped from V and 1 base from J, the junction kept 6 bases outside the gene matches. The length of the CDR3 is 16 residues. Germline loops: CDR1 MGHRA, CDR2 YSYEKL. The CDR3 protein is CASSQPLAGFQETQYF. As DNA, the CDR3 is TGCGCCAGCAGCCAGCCCCTAGCGGGGTTCCAAGAGACCCAGTACTTC.

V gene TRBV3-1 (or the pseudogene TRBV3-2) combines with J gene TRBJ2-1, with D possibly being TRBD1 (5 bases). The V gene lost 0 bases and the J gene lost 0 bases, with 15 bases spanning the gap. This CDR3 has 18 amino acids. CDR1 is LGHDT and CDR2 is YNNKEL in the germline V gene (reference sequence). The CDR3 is CASSQDGAMAFSYNEQFF. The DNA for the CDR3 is TGTGCCAGCAGCCAAGATGGGGCGATGGCCTTCTCCTACAATGAGCAGTTCTTC.

CDR3 protein: CASSLGVGTSGYTF. The CDR3 coding sequence is TGTGCCAGCAGCTTAGGGGTCGGGACAAGTGGCTACACCTTC. This chain joins TRBV7-8 and TRBJ1-2; the D gene is possibly TRBD1 (6 bases). Trimming removed 1 base at V and 7 bases at J, with 13 bases between. Germline loops: CDR1 SGHVS, CDR2 FQNEAQ. CDR3 length equals 14 residues.

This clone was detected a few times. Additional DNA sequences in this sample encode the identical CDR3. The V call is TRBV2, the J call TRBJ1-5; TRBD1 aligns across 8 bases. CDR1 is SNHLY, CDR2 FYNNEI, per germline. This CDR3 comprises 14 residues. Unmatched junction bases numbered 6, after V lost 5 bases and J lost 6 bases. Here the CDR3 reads CASSFDRGGQPQHF. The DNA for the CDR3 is TGTGCCAGCAGTTTCGACAGGGGTGGTCAGCCCCAGCATTTT.

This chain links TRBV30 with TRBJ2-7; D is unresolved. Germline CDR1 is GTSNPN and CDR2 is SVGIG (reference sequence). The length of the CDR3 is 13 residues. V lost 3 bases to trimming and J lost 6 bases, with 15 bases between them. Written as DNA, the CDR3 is TGTGCCTGGAGGGCGCCGGTTAGGAGCGAGCAGTACGTC. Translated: CAWRAPVRSEQYV.